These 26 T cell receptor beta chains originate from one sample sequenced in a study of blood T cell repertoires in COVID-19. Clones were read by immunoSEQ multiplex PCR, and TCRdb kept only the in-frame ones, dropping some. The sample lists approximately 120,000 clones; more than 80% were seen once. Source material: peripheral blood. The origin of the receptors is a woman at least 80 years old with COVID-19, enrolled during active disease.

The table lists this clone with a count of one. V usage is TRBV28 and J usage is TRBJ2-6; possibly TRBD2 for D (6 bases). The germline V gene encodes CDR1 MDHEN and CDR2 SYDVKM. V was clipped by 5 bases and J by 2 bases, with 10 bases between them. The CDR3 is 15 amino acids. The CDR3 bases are TGTGCCAGCAGTCTCGGGGGAGCTGGGGCCAACGTCCTGACTTTC. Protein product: CASSLGGAGANVLTF.

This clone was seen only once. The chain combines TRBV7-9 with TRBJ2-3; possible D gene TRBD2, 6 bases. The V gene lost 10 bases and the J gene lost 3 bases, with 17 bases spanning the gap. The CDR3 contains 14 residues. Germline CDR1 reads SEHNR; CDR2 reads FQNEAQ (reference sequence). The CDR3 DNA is TGTGCCATGCGGGGCCGATACGGTACAGATACGCAGTATTTT. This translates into CAMRGRYGTDTQYF.

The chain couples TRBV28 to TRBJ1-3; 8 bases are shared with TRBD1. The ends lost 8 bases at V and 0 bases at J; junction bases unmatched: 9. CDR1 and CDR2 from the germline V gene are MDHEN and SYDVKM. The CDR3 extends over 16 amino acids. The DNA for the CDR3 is TGTGCCAGCCCCCCCGGGACAGGCGACTCTGGAAACACCATATATTTT. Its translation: CASPPGTGDSGNTIYF.

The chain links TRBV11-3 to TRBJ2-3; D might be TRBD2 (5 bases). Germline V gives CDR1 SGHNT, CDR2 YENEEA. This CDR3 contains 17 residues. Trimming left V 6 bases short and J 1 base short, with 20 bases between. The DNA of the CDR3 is TGTGCCAGCAGTACTAGAGCCCACAGCGGCGGCACAGATACGCAGTATTTT. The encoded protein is CASSTRAHSGGTDTQYF.

The CDR3 DNA is TGTGCCAGCAGCGGAGGGGCAGATCAGCCCCAGCATTTT. Translation: CASSGGADQPQHF. The genes are TRBV7-2 and TRBJ1-5; tentative D call: TRBD1 (5 bases). The CDR3 has 13 residues. CDR1 is SGHTA and CDR2 is FQGNSA in the germline V gene. Trimming removed 5 bases from V and 5 bases from J, with 10 bases in between.

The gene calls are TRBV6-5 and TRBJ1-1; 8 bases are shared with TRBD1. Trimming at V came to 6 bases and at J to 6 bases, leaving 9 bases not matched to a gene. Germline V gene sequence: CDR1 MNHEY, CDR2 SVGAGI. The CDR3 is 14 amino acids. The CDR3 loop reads CASRLDRVAAEAFF. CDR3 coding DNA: TGTGCCAGCAGATTGGACAGGGTGGCGGCTGAAGCTTTCTTT.

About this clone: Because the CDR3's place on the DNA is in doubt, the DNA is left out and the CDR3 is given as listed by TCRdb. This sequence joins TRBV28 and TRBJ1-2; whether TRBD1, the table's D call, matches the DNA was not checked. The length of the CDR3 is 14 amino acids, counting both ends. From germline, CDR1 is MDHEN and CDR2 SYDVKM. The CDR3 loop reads CASSTSTGTYGYTF.

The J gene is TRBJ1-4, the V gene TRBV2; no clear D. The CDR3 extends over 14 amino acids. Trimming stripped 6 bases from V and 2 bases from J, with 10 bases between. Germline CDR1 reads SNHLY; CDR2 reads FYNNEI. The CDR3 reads CASRSGRTNEKLFF. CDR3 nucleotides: TGTGCCAGCAGGTCCGGGAGGACTAATGAAAAACTGTTTTTT.

The CDR3 region is CATQAGGTNEKLFF. The DNA for the CDR3 is TGTGCGACCCAAGCGGGGGGAACTAATGAAAAACTGTTTTTT. This sequence joins TRBV3-1 (or the pseudogene TRBV3-2) and TRBJ1-4; D perhaps matches TRBD1 (5 bases). CDR1 and CDR2 from the germline V gene are LGHDT and YNNKEL (reference sequence). CDR3 length equals 14 residues.

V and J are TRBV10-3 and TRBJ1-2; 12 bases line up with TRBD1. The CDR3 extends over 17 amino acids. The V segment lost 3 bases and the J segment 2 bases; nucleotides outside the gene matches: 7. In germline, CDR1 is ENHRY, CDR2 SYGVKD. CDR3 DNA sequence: TGTGCCATCAGTGAAACCGGGACAGGGGGCCTGAACTATGGCTACACCTTC. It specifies CAISETGTGGLNYGYTF.

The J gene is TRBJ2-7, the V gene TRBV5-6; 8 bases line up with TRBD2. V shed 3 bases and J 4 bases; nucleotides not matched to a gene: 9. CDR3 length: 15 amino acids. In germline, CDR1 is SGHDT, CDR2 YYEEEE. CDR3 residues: CASSSLLAELYEQYF. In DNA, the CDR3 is TGTGCCAGCAGCTCCTTACTAGCGGAACTTTACGAGCAGTACTTC.

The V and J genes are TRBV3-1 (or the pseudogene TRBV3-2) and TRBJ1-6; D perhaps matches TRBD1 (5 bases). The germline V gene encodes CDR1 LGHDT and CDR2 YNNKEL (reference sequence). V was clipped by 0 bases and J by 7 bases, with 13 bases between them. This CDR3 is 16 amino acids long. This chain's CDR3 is CASSQDPGIPNSPLHF. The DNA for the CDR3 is TGTGCCAGCAGCCAAGACCCAGGGATCCCAAATTCACCCCTCCACTTT.

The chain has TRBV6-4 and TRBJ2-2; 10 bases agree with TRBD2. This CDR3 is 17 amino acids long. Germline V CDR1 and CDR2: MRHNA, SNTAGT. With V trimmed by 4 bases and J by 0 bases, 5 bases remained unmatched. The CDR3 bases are TGTGCCAGCAGTGCTTTAGCGGGAGGAACGAACACCGGGGAGCTGTTTTTT. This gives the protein CASSALAGGTNTGELFF.

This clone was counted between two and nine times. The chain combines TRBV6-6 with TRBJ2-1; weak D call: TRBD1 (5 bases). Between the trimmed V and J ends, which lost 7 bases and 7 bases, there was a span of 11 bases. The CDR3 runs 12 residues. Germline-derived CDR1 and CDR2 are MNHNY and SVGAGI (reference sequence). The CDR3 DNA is TGTGCCAGCACCGAAGGGGAAAATGAGCAGTTCTTC. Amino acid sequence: CASTEGENEQFF.

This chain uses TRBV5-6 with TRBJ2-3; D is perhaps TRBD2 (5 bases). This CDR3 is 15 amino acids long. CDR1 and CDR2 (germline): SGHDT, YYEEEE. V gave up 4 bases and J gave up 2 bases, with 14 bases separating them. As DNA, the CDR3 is TGTGCCAGCAGCGGCGGGCCGGCGGCCACAGATACGCAGTATTTT. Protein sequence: CASSGGPAATDTQYF.

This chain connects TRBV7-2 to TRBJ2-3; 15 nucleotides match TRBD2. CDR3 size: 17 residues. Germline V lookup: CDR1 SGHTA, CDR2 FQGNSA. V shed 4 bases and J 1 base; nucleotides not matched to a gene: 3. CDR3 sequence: CASSSGTSGRRTDTQYF. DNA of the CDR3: TGTGCCAGCAGCTCAGGGACTAGCGGGAGGCGCACAGATACGCAGTATTTT.

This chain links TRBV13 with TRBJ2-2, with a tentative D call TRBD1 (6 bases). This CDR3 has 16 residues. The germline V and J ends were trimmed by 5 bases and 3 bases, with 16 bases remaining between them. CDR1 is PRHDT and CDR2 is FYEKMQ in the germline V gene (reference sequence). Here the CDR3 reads CASSPDRKVDTGELFF. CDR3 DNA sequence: TGTGCCAGCAGCCCCGACAGGAAAGTTGACACCGGGGAGCTGTTTTTT.

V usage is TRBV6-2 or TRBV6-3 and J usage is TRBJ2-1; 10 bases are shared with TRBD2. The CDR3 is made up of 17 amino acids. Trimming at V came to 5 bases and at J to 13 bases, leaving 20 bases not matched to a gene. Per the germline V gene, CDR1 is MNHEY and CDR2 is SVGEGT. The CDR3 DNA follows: TGTGCCAGCAGTAGAAGCGGGGCTAGCGGGAGCCTGTGGGGACAGTTCTTC. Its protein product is CASSRSGASGSLWGQFF.

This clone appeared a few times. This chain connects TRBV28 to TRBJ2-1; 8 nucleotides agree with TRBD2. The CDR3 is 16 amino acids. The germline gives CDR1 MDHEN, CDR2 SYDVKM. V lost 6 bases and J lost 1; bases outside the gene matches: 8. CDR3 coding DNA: TGTGCCAGCAGGGACCTAGCGGGCCCTTCCTACAATGAGCAGTTCTTC. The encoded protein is CASRDLAGPSYNEQFF. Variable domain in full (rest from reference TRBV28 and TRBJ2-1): DVKVTQSSRYLVKRTGEKVFLECVQDMDHENMFWYRQDPGLGLRLIYFSYDVKMKEKGDIPEGYSVSREKKERFSLILESASTNQTSMYLCASRDLAGPSYNEQFFGPGTRLTVL.

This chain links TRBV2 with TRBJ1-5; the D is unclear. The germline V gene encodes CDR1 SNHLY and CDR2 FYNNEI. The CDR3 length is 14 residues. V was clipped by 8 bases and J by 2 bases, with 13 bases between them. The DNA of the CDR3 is TGTGCCAGCGGACGGGCGGAGGGCAATCAGCCCCAGCATTTT. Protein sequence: CASGRAEGNQPQHF.

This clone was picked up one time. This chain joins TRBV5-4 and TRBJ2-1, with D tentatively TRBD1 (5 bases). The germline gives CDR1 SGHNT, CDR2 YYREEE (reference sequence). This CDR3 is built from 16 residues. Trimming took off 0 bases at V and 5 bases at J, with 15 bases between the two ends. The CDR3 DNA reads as TGTGCCAGCAGCTTGGGCCCCTTACAGGTAGACAATGAGCAGTTCTTC. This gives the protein CASSLGPLQVDNEQFF.

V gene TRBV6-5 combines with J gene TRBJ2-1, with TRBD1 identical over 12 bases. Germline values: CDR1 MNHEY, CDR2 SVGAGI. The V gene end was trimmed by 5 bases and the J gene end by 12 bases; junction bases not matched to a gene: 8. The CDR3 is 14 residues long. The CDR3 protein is CASSPGQGAIGQFF. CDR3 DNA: TGTGCCAGCAGTCCGGGACAGGGGGCAATTGGGCAGTTCTTC.

The CDR3 DNA follows: TGCGCCAGCAGTTCGGGGGGAGACACTGAAGCTTTCTTT. It specifies CASSSGGDTEAFF. The chain joins TRBV5-1 to TRBJ1-1; D possibly corresponds to TRBD1 (5 bases). Trimming removed 5 bases from V and 3 bases from J, with 11 bases in between. In germline, CDR1 is SGHRS, CDR2 YFSETQ. The CDR3 spans 13 residues.

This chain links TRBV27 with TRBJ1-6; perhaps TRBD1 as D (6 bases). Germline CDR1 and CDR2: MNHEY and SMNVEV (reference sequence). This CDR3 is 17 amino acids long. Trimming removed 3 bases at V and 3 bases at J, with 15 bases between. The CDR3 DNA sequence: TGTGCCAGCAGTTTGATACCGGGACAAAGCTATAATTCACCCCTCCACTTT. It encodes CASSLIPGQSYNSPLHF.

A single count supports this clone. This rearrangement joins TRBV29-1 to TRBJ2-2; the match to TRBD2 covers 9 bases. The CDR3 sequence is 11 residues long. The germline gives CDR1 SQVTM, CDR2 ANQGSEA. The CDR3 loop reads CLAGSTGELFF. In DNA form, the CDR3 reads TGCCTAGCGGGATCCACCGGGGAGCTGTTTTTT.

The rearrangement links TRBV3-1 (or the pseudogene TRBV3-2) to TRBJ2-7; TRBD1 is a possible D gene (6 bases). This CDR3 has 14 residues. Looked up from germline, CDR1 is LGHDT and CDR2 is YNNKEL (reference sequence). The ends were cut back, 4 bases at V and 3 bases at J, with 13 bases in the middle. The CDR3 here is CASSPPGQHYEQYF. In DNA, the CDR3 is TGTGCCAGCAGCCCCCCCGGACAGCACTACGAGCAGTACTTC.